Listed here are 2 T cell receptor beta chains from one sample, sequenced in a study of blood T cell repertoires in COVID-19. Sequencing was performed with immunoSEQ multiplex PCR; in TCRdb, only in-frame clones are kept and a portion is missing. The sample consists of roughly 150,000 clones, approximately 82% of them appearing once. Specimen: peripheral blood. The receptors originated from a woman aged 45 to 65 with acute or convalescent COVID-19.

This chain uses TRBV19 with TRBJ2-2, with 7 bases matching TRBD1. The CDR3 length is 15 residues. Germline lookup yields CDR1 LNHDA and CDR2 SQIVND (reference sequence). Losses at the gene ends were 6 bases for V and 7 bases for J; bases not matched to a gene: 11. CDR3 residues: CASRQAATGIGELFF. CDR3 sequence (DNA): TGTGCCAGTAGACAAGCCGCGACAGGGATCGGGGAGCTGTTTTTT.

With regard to this clone: Germline and junction disagree at one end, which may indicate a read error. V usage is TRBV11-3 and J usage is TRBJ2-2; no reliable D call. The CDR3 totals 15 residues. The germline V gene encodes CDR1 SGHNT and CDR2 YENEEA. CDR3 sequence: CASSLDSSNTGELFF. The CDR3 DNA reads TGTGCCAGCAGTTTAGACTCTTCGAACACCGGGGAGCTGTTTTTT.